By sample share, the clone carrying this TCR beta chain is medium-sized (0.01 to 0.1%). Its antigen is not known. The sample belongs to a study of Graves' ophthalmopathy and Graves' hyperthyroidism. Background on the study: Pretreatment peripheral blood was obtained at initial diagnosis. General study results and limits: Blood also carried most expanded thyroid clonotypes exceeding 0.001 frequency.

Amplified material comprised TCR beta CDR3 regions derived from RNA transcripts. First-round RT-PCR relied on HTBI primers, and a second-round multiplex PCR came next. From the multiplex PCR reads, TCRdb called clonotypes with MiXCR, one entry per CDR3 protein. The data hold about 25,000 distinct CDR3 sequences, with 45% to 60% observed a single time. CDR3 length equals 13 residues. Trimming removed 6 bases from V and 6 bases from J; junction bases left unmatched: 10. Germline-derived CDR1 and CDR2 are DFQATT and SNEGSKA (reference sequence). Researchers turned away patients with other autoimmune diseases, uncontrolled infections, pregnancy or lactation. Clinical symptoms and serum thyroxine were used for diagnosis; TRAb, thyroid ultrasound and orbital computed tomography were also relied on.

The specimen sequenced was peripheral blood. The rearrangement links TRBV20-1 to TRBJ2-7; 8 bases are shared with TRBD1. This TCR was sampled from an adult woman with stable Graves' hyperthyroidism. The CDR3 region has the DNA TGCAGTGCAAAACCGGGACAGGCGGTCGAGCAGTACTTC. The encoded protein is CSAKPGQAVEQYF.